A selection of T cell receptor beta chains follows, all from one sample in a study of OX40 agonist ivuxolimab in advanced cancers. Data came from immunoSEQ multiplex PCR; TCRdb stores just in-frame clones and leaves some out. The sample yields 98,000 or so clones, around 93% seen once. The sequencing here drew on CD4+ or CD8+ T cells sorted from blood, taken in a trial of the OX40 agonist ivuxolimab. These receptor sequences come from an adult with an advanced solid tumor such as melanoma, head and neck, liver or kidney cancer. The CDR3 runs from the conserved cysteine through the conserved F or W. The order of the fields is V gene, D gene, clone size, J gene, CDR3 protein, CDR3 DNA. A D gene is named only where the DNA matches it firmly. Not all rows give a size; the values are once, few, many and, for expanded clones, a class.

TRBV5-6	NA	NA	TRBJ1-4	CASSKTGINEKLFF	TGTGCCAGCAGTAAAACAGGGATTAATGAAAAACTGTTTTTT
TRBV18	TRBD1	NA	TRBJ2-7	CASSPLSYRTGEIKANYEQYF	TGTGCCAGCTCACCCCTTTCATACAGGACAGGGGAAATTAAAGCCAACTACGAGCAGTACTTC
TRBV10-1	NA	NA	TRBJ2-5	CASSGGSVGLVQQETQYF	TGCGCCAGCAGTGGAGGGTCGGTCGGGCTGGTACAACAAGAGACCCAGTACTTC
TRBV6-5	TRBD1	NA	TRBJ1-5	CASSEYRGHQPQHF	TGTGCCAGCAGTGAATACAGGGGCCATCAGCCCCAGCATTTT
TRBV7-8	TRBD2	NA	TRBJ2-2	CASSVSGGAYSGELFF	TGTGCCAGCAGCGTCAGCGGGGGGGCCTATTCCGGGGAGCTGTTTTTT
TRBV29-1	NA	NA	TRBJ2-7	CSALRGPYEQYF	TGCAGCGCCCTGAGGGGACCCTACGAGCAGTACTTC
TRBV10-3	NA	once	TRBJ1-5	CAISADRSQPQHF	TGTGCCATCAGCGCGGACAGATCTCAGCCCCAGCATTTT
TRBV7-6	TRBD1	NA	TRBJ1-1	CASSKNRGGTEAFF	TGTGCCAGCAGCAAGAACAGGGGAGGGACTGAAGCTTTCTTT
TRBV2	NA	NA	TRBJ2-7	CASRDYGGSYEQYF	TGTGCCAGCAGAGACTACGGGGGCTCCTACGAGCAGTACTTC
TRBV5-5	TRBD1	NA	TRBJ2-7	CASSGARGLHSYEQYF	TGTGCCAGCAGCGGGGCAAGGGGGCTCCACTCCTACGAGCAGTACTTC
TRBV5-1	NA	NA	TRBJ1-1	CASSLGEGTVTTEAFF	TGCGCCAGCAGCTTGGGTGAGGGAACAGTAACCACTGAAGCTTTCTTT
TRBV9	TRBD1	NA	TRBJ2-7	CASSPPGTGTYEQYF	TGTGCCAGCAGCCCCCCCGGGACAGGGACCTACGAGCAGTACTTC
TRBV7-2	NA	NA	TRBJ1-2	CASSFSTGVNYGYTF	TGTGCCAGCAGCTTCTCGACAGGAGTTAACTATGGCTACACCTTC
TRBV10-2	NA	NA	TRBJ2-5	CASLIGGAGQYF	TGCGCCAGCCTGATCGGAGGTGCGGGGCAGTACTTC
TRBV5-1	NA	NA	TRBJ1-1	CASSLSIDGTEAFF	TGCGCCAGCAGCTTGTCGATCGACGGCACTGAAGCTTTCTTT
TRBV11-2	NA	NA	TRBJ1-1	CASSLRAGGDTEAFF	TGTGCCAGCAGCTTGAGAGCCGGGGGAGACACTGAAGCTTTCTTT
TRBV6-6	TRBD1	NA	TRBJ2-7	CASRNRGTGSGEQYF	TGTGCCAGCCGAAACCGAGGGACAGGTTCTGGCGAGCAGTACTTC
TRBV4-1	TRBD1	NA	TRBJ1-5	CASSSTGGLEQPQHF	TGCGCCAGCAGCTCGACAGGGGGCCTTGAGCAGCCCCAGCATTTT
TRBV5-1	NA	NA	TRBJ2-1	CASSLGAGNEQFF	TGCGCCAGCAGCTTGGGGGCGGGCAATGAGCAGTTCTTC
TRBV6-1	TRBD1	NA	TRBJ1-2	CASLTGNGYTF	TGTGCCAGCTTGACAGGGAATGGCTACACCTTC
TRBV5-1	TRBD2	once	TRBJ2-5	CASTRRTSGGETQYF	TGCGCCAGCACCCGACGGACTAGCGGGGGGGAGACCCAGTACTTC
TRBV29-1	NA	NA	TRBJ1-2	CSAGGVDGYTF	TGCAGCGCGGGGGGGGTGGATGGCTACACCTTC
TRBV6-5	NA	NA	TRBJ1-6	CASSYSGRSNSPLHF	TGTGCCAGCAGTTACTCGGGACGGAGTAATTCACCCCTCCACTTT
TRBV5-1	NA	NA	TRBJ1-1	CASSLGQGWTEAFF	TGCGCCAGCAGCTTGGGGCAGGGTTGGACTGAAGCTTTCTTT
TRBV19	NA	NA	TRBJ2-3	CASTIGGGGSADTQYF	TGTGCCAGTACCATCGGAGGGGGCGGGAGCGCAGATACGCAGTATTTT
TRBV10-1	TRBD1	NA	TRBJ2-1	CASSPRQGGKDEQFF	TGCGCCAGCAGTCCCCGACAGGGGGGTAAGGATGAGCAGTTCTTC
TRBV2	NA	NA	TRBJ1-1	CASSVDGPTF	TGTGCCAGCAGTGTCGACGGGCCAACGTTT
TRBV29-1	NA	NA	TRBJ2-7	CSVGQQAGYEQYF	TGCAGCGTAGGGCAACAGGCCGGCTACGAGCAGTACTTC
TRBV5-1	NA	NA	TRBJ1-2	CASSLVQGGYGYTF	TGCGCCAGCAGCTTGGTGCAGGGCGGCTATGGCTACACCTTC
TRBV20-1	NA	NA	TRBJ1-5	CSASAGQPQHF	TGCAGTGCCTCGGCGGGTCAGCCCCAGCATTTT
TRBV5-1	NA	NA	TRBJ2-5	CASSLGQVQETQYF	TGCGCCAGCAGCTTGGGGCAGGTCCAAGAGACCCAGTACTTC
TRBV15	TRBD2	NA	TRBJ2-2	CATSRPRLAGTNTGELFF	TGTGCCACCAGCAGACCTCGACTAGCGGGAACAAACACCGGGGAGCTGTTTTTT
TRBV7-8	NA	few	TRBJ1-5	CASSLGLNQPQHF	TGTGCCAGCAGCTTAGGGCTTAATCAGCCCCAGCATTTT
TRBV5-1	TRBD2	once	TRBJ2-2	CASSLGSGLAGARNTGELFF	TGCGCCAGCAGCTTGGGATCAGGACTAGCGGGGGCCAGGAACACCGGGGAGCTGTTTTTT
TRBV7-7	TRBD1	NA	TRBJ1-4	CASSSSLRQTHRGTNEKLFF	TGTGCTAGCAGCTCCAGTCTTAGACAGACTCACAGGGGGACTAATGAAAAACTGTTTTTT
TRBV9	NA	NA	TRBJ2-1	CASSVVGTKSEQFF	TGTGCCAGCAGCGTAGTTGGAACTAAGAGTGAGCAGTTCTTC
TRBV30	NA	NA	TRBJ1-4	CAWSYTPPNSATNEKLFF	TGTGCCTGGAGCTACACCCCCCCGAACAGTGCAACTAATGAAAAACTGTTTTTT
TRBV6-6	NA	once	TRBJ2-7	CASSYGFGGETYEQYF	TGTGCCAGCAGTTACGGGTTCGGGGGTGAAACCTACGAGCAGTACTTC
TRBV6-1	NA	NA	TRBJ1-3	CASSEADRISGNTIYF	TGTGCCAGCAGTGAAGCCGACAGGATCTCTGGAAACACCATATATTTT
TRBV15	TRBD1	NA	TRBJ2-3	CATSRDRQGSDTQYF	TGTGCCACCAGCAGAGACCGACAGGGTTCAGATACGCAGTATTTT
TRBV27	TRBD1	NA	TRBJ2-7	CASSLVRGTGGYEQYF	TGTGCCAGCAGTTTAGTACGTGGGACAGGCGGGTACGAGCAGTACTTC
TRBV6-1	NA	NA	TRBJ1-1	CASSEVWAGPEAFF	TGTGCCAGCAGTGAAGTGTGGGCAGGCCCGGAAGCTTTCTTT
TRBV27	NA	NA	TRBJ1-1	CASSFRGAAEAFF	TGTGCCAGCAGTTTCAGAGGAGCCGCCGAAGCTTTCTTT
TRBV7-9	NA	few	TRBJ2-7	CASSRLSEGEQYF	TGTGCCAGCAGCCGACTTAGCGAAGGCGAGCAGTACTTC